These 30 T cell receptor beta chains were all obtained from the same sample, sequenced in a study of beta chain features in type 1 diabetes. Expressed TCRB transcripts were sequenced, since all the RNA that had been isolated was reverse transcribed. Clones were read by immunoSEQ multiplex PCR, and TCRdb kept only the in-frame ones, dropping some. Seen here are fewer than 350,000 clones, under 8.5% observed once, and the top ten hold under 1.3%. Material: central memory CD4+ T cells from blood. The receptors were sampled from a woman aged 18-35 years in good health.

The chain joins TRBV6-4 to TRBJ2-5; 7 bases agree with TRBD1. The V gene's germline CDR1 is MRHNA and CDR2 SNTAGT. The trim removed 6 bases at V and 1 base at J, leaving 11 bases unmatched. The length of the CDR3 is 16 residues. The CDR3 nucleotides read TGTGCCAGCAGACACCAGAAGGGACAGATCCAAGAGACCCAGTACTTC. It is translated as CASRHQKGQIQETQYF.

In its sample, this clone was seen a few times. The CDR3 loop reads CASANRASYEQYF. Written as DNA, the CDR3 is TGTGCCAGCGCAAACAGGGCGTCCTACGAGCAGTACTTC. The rearrangement uses TRBV28 and TRBJ2-7, with a weak D call TRBD1 (6 bases). The V end lost 8 bases, the J end lost 1 base, and 12 bases lay between the germline ends. From germline, CDR1 is MDHEN and CDR2 SYDVKM. The length of the CDR3 is 13 residues. The variable domain in full, with the rest retrieved from reference TRBV28 and TRBJ2-7, is DVKVTQSSRYLVKRTGEKVFLECVQDMDHENMFWYRQDPGLGLRLIYFSYDVKMKEKGDIPEGYSVSREKKERFSLILESASTNQTSMYLCASANRASYEQYFGPGTRLTVT.

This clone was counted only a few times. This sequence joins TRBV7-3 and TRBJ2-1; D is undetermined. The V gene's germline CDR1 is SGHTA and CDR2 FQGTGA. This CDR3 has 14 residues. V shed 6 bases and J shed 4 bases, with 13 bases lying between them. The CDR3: CASRILDPYNEQFF. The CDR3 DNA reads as TGTGCCAGCAGGATATTAGACCCTTACAATGAGCAGTTCTTC.

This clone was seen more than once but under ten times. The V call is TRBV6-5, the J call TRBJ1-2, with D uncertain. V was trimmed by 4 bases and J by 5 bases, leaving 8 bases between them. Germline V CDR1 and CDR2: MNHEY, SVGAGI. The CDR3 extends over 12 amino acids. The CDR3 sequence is CASSLNGYGYTF. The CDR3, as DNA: TGTGCCAGCAGTTTGAACGGATATGGCTACACCTTC.

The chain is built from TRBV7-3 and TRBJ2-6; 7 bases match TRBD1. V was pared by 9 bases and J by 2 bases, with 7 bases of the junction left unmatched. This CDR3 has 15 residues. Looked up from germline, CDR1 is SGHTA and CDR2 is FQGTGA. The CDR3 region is CASTITGAGANVLTF. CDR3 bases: TGTGCCAGTACCATAACAGGGGCTGGGGCCAACGTCCTGACTTTC.

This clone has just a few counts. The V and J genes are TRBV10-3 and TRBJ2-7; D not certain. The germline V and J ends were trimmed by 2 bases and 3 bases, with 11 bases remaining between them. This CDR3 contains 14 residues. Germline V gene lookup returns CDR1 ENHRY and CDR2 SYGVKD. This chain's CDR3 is CAISEVGELYEQYV. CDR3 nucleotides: TGTGCCATCAGTGAGGTGGGCGAGCTCTACGAGCAGTACGTC.

DNA of the CDR3: TGTGCCAGCAGCCAAGATAAGGGGCCAGTTGGTGGAAACATTCAGTACTTC. It is translated as CASSQDKGPVGGNIQYF. This chain connects TRBV14 to TRBJ2-4, with D tentatively TRBD1 (5 bases). The CDR3 extends over 17 amino acids. Germline CDR1 reads SGHDN; CDR2 reads FVKESK. V shed 0 bases and J shed 6 bases, with 18 bases lying between them.

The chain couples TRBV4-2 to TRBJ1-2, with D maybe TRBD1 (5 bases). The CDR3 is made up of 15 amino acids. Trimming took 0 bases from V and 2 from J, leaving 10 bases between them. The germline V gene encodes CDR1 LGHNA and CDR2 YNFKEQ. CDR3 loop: CASSQDRGRNYGYTF. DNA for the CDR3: TGTGCCAGCAGCCAAGATAGGGGACGGAACTATGGCTACACCTTC.

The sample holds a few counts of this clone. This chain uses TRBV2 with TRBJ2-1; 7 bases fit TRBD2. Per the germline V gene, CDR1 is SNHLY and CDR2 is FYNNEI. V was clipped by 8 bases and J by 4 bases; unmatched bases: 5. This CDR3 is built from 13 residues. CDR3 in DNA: TGTGCCAGCCGGGGGGATCAATACAATGAGCAGTTCTTC. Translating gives CASRGDQYNEQFF.

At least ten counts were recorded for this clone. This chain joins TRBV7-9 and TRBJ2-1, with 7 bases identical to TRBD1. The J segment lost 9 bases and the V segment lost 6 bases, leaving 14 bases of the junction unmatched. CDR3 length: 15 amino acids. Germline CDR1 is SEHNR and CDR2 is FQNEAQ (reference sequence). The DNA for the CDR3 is TGTGCCAGCAGAGATGACAGGGTAGGAGCAGGTGAGCAGTTCTTC. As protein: CASRDDRVGAGEQFF.

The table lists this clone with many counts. CDR3 coding DNA: TGTGCCAGTCAAACACAGGGCACGGAGACCCAGTACTTC. The encoded protein is CASQTQGTETQYF. V is TRBV28 and J is TRBJ2-5, with D possibly TRBD1 on 6 matching bases. Trimming removed 9 bases from V and 5 bases from J, with 16 bases in between. The CDR3 length is 13 residues. Germline V gives CDR1 MDHEN, CDR2 SYDVKM. Supplemented by reference TRBV28 and TRBJ2-5, the full variable domain reads DVKVTQSSRYLVKRTGEKVFLECVQDMDHENMFWYRQDPGLGLRLIYFSYDVKMKEKGDIPEGYSVSREKKERFSLILESASTNQTSMYLCASQTQGTETQYFGPGTRLLVL.

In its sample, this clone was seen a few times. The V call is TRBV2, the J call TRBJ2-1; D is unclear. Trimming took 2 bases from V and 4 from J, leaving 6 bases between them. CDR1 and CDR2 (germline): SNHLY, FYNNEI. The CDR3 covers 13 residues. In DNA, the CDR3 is TGTGCCAGCAGTGAATGGGAATACAATGAGCAGTTCTTC. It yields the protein CASSEWEYNEQFF.

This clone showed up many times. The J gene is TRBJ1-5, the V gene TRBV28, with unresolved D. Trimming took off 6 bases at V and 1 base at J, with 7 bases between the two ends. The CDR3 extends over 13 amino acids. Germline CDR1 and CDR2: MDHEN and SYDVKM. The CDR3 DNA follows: TGTGCCAGCAGGCCCCAGAGCAATCAGCCCCAGCATTTT. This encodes CASRPQSNQPQHF.

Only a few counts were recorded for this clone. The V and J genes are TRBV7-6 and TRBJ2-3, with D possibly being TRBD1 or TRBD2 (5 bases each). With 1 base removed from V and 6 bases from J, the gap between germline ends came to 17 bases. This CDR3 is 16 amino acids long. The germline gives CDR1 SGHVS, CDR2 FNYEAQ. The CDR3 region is CASSLGAKGTSDTQYF. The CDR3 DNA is TGTGCCAGCAGCTTAGGAGCAAAGGGGACCAGCGATACGCAGTATTTT.

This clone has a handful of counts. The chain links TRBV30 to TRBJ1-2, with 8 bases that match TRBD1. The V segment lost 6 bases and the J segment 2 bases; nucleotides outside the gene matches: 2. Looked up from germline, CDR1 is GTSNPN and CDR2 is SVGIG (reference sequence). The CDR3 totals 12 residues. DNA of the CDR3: TGTGCCTGTGCAGGGGGCAACTATGGCTACACCTTC. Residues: CACAGGNYGYTF.

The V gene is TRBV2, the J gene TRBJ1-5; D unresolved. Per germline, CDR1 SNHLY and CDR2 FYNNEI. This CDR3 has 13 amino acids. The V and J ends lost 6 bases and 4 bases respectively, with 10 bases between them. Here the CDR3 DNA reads TGTGCCAGCAGGCCGTACGGTAATCAGCCCCAGCATTTT. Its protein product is CASRPYGNQPQHF.

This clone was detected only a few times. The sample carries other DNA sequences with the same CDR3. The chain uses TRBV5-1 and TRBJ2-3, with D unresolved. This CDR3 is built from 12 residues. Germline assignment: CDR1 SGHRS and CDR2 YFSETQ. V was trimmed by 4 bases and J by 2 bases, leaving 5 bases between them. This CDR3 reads CASSPVTDTQYF. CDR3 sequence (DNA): TGCGCCAGCAGCCCAGTCACAGATACGCAGTATTTT.

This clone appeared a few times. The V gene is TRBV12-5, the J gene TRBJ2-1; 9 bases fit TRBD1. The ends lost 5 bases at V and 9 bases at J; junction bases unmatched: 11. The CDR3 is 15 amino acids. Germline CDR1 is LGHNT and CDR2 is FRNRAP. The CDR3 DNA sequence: TGTGCTAGTGGTACCTTACAGGGGGCGCGGGGTGAGCAGTTCTTC. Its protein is CASGTLQGARGEQFF.

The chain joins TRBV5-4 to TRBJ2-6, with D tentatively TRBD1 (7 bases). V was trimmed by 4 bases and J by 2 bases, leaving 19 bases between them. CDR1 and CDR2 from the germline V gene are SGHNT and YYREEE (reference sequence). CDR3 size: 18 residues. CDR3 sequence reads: CASSQDGQGGPGANVLTF. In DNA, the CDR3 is TGTGCCAGCAGCCAAGATGGTCAGGGGGGCCCTGGGGCCAACGTCCTGACTTTC.

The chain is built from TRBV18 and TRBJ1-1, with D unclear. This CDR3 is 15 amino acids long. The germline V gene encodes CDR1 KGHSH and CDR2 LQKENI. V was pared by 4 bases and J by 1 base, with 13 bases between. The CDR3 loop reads CASSLRTVSNTEAFF. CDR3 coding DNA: TGTGCCAGCTCACTTCGAACAGTATCGAACACTGAAGCTTTCTTT. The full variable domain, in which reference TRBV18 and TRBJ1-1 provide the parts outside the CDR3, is NAGVMQNPRHLVRRRGQEARLRCSPMKGHSHVYWYRQLPEEGLKFMVYLQKENIIDESGMPKERFSAEFPKEGPSILRIQQVVRGDSAAYFCASSLRTVSNTEAFFGQGTRLTVV.

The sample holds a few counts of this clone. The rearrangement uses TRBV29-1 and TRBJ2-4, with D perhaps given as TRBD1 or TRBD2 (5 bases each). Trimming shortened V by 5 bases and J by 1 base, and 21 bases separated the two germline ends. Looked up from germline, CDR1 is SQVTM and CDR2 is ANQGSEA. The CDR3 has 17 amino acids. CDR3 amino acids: CSVLGSQGSGAKNIQYF. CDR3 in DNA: TGCAGCGTTCTGGGGTCTCAGGGATCGGGGGCCAAAAACATTCAGTACTTC. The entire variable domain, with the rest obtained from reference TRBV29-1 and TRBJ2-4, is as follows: SAVISQKPSRDICQRGTSLTIQCQVDSQVTMMFWYRQQPGQSLTLIATANQGSEATYESGFVIDKFPISRPNLTFSTLTVSNMSPEDSSIYLCSVLGSQGSGAKNIQYFGAGTRLSVL.

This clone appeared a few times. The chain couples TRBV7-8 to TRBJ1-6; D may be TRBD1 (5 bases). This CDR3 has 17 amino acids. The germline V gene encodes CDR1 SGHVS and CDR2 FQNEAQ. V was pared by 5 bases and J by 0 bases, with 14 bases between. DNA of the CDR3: TGTGCCAGCAGCCCAAGACAGTCGAGCTCCTATAATTCACCCCTCCACTTT. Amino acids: CASSPRQSSSYNSPLHF.

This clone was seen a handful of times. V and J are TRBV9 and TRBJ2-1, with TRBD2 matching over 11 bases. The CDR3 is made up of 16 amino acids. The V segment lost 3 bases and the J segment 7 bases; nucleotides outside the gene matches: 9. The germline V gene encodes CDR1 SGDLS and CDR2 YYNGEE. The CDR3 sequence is CASSATGTSGRNEQFF. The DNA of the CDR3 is TGTGCCAGCAGCGCCACCGGGACTAGCGGACGTAATGAGCAGTTCTTC.

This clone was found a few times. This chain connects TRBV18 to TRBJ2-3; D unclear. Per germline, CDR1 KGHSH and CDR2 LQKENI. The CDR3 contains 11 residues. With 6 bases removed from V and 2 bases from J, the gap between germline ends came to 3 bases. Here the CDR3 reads CASSYTDTQYF. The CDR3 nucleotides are TGTGCCAGCTCCTACACAGATACGCAGTATTTT.

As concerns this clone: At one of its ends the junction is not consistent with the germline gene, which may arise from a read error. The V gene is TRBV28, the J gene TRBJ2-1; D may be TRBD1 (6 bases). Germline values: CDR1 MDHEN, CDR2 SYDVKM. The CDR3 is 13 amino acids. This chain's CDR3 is CASRLGASNEQFF. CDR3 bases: TGTGCCAGCCGTTTGGGGGCCTCCAATGAGCAGTTCTTC.

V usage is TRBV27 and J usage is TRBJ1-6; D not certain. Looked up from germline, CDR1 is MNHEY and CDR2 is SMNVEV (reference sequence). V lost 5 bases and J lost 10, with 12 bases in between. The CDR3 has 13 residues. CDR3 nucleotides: TGTGCCAGCAGTCCGGGTCATTCATCACCCCTCCACTTT. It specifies CASSPGHSSPLHF.

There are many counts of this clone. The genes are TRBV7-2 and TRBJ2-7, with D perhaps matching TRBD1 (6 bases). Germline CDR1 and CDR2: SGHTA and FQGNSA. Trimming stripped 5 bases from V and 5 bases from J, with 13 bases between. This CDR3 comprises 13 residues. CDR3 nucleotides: TGTGCCAGCAGCACCTCCAGGGGTAACGAGCAGTACGTC. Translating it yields CASSTSRGNEQYV.

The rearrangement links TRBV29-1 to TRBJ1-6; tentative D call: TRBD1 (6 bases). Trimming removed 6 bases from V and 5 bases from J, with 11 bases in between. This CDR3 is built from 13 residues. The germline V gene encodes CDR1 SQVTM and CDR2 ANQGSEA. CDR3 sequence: CSVRAGDNSPLHF. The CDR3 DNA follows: TGCAGCGTGAGGGCAGGGGATAATTCACCCCTCCACTTT.

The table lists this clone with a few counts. The chain's CDR3 is CASSKQGVQVKNIQYF. The CDR3 DNA reads as TGTGCCAGTAGTAAGCAGGGGGTACAGGTCAAAAACATTCAGTACTTC. This chain links TRBV19 with TRBJ2-4; 7 nucleotides line up with TRBD1. Germline V gene sequence: CDR1 LNHDA, CDR2 SQIVND (reference sequence). V shed 4 bases, J shed 3 bases, and the junction held 9 bases outside the gene matches. This CDR3 region has 16 residues.

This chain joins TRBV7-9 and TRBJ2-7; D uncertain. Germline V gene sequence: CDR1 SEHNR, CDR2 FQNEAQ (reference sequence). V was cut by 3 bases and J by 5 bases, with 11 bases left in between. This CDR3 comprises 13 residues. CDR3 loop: CASSLDQWDEQYF. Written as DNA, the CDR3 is TGTGCCAGCAGCTTGGACCAGTGGGACGAGCAGTACTTC.